The 30 T cell receptor beta chains below come from one sample, sequenced in a study of identical twins. TCRdb independently ran MiXCR on the 5' RACE reads; one entry per CDR3 protein. This sample has 1.5 million to 2 million distinct CDR3 sequences, with around a third found just once. The sequencing sample was made of cord blood. Receptor source: a newborn girl in good health.

The genes are TRBV7-9 and TRBJ2-3; 12 nucleotides match TRBD2. Trimming removed 1 base from V and 13 bases from J; junction bases left unmatched: 3. Per germline, CDR1 SEHNR and CDR2 FQNEAQ (reference sequence). The CDR3 spans 13 residues. The CDR3 DNA reads as TGTGCCAGCAGCTTAGAGGCTAGCGGGAGGGAGTATTTT. Its translation: CASSLEASGREYF.

This chain uses TRBV27 with TRBJ2-4; TRBD1 or TRBD2 may be the D gene (5 bases each). The tail of the sequence fits TRBJ2-7 better, so the J call may be wrong. Germline V CDR1 and CDR2: MNHEY, SMNVEV (reference sequence). The CDR3 has 16 amino acids. The CDR3 nucleotides are TGTGCCAGCAGCGGGTGGACTGTTTCTGGGGCGCACGAGCAGTACTTC. It translates to CASSGWTVSGAHEQYF.

Notes on this clonotype: This may arise from a read error, as a much more abundant clone is one base away. The rearrangement uses TRBV14 and TRBJ2-7, with unresolved D. CDR1 and CDR2 (germline): SGHDN, FVKESK. This CDR3 has 16 residues. The chain's CDR3 is CASSQGTFTAPYEQCF. The CDR3 bases are TGTGCCAGCAGCCAGGGAACGTTTACCGCCCCCTACGAGCAGTGCTTC.

The rearrangement links TRBV18 to TRBJ2-2; 12 nucleotides line up with TRBD2. Germline loops: CDR1 KGHSH, CDR2 LQKENI. With V trimmed by 3 bases and J by 0 bases, 2 bases remained unmatched. The CDR3 runs 17 residues. The CDR3 loop reads CASSPRTSGANTGELFF. The CDR3 nucleotides read TGTGCCAGCTCACCGCGGACTAGCGGGGCGAACACCGGGGAGCTGTTTTTT.

This sequence joins TRBV11-2 and TRBJ2-4; 8 bases fit TRBD2. Unmatched junction bases numbered 11, after V lost 0 bases and J lost 13 bases. The CDR3 runs 15 residues. CDR1 is SGHAT, CDR2 FQNNGV, per germline. CDR3 sequence: CASSLDPGGPREQYF. As DNA, the CDR3 is TGTGCCAGCAGCTTAGACCCGGGGGGGCCTCGGGAGCAGTACTTC.

This clonotype was counted once. V gene TRBV20-1 combines with J gene TRBJ1-1; the D gene is possibly TRBD1 (5 bases). The CDR3 loop spans 13 amino acids. Germline CDR1 and CDR2: DFQATT and SNEGSKA (reference sequence). The V and J ends lost 0 bases and 5 bases respectively, with 10 bases between them. CDR3 residues: CSAREGVGTEAFF. The CDR3, as DNA: TGCAGTGCTAGAGAGGGGGTCGGGACTGAAGCTTTCTTT.

This clonotype was recorded many times. The chain combines TRBV10-3 with TRBJ2-7; D may be TRBD1 (6 bases). Germline V gives CDR1 ENHRY, CDR2 SYGVKD. The V and J ends lost 3 bases and 2 bases respectively, with 14 bases between them. The CDR3 runs 15 residues. In DNA form, the CDR3 reads TGTGCCATCAGTGATCCCGGACAGCCAACCTACGAGCAGTACTTC. Protein product: CAISDPGQPTYEQYF.

The V call is TRBV2, the J call TRBJ2-1; 11 bases agree with TRBD2. This CDR3 comprises 13 residues. V lost 8 bases, J lost 5 bases, and 2 bases stayed unmatched. Germline values: CDR1 SNHLY, CDR2 FYNNEI. The CDR3 sequence: CASLLAGDNEQFF. The CDR3 coding sequence is TGTGCCAGCTTACTAGCGGGAGACAATGAGCAGTTCTTC. Combining the CDR3 with reference TRBV2 and TRBJ2-1 gives the whole variable domain EPEVTQTPSHQVTQMGQEVILRCVPISNHLYFYWYRQILGQKVEFLVSFYNNEISEKSEIFDDQFSVERPDGSNFTLKIRSTKLEDSAMYFCASLLAGDNEQFFGPGTRLTVL.

In this sample, this clonotype turned up a few times. This chain connects TRBV12-3 or TRBV12-4 to TRBJ1-1; the match to TRBD1 covers 7 bases. The ends lost 5 bases at V and 5 bases at J; junction bases unmatched: 8. This CDR3 spans 14 amino acids. The CDR3: CASSQQGKGTEAFF. The CDR3 DNA reads TGTGCCAGCAGTCAACAGGGGAAAGGGACTGAAGCTTTCTTT.

V is TRBV16 and J is TRBJ1-4, with D possibly being TRBD1 (5 bases). The CDR3 totals 14 residues. Looked up from germline, CDR1 is KGHSY and CDR2 is FQNENV. Trimming removed 0 bases at V and 7 bases at J, with 9 bases between. CDR3 sequence (DNA): TGTGCCAGCAGCCAATCGGCAGGGCTTGAAAAACTGTTTTTT. It encodes CASSQSAGLEKLFF.

CDR3 in DNA: TGTGCCATCAGTGACGAGAGGGGGAATTCACCCCTCCACTTT. Protein: CAISDERGNSPLHF. The chain employs TRBV10-3 and TRBJ1-6, with D possibly TRBD1 on 6 matching bases. CDR1 and CDR2 (germline): ENHRY, SYGVKD. Trimming shortened V by 3 bases and J by 7 bases, and 10 bases separated the two germline ends. The CDR3 runs to 14 residues.

Ten or more counts support this clonotype. J is TRBJ2-7 and V is TRBV29-1, with a possible D match to TRBD2 (6 bases). The CDR3 spans 13 residues. CDR1 and CDR2 (germline): SQVTM, ANQGSEA. V was shortened by 3 bases and J by 2 bases, with 11 bases between the two germline ends. DNA of the CDR3: TGCAGCGTTGAGGGGGGAAAAACCTACGAGCAGTACTTC. Amino acids: CSVEGGKTYEQYF.

The genes are TRBV4-1 and TRBJ2-1, with 8 positions matching TRBD2. The CDR3 is 14 residues long. V shed 4 bases, J shed 7 bases, and the junction held 6 bases outside the gene matches. Germline V gives CDR1 MGHRA, CDR2 YSYEKL. The CDR3 DNA reads TGCGCCAGCAGCCGGACTAGCCTGAGAAATGAGCAGTTCTTC. Translation gives CASSRTSLRNEQFF.

This clonotype was counted a few times. The chain couples TRBV20-1 to TRBJ1-1; unclear D gene. V was shortened by 1 base and J by 0 bases, with 15 bases between the two germline ends. Germline assignment: CDR1 DFQATT and CDR2 SNEGSKA (reference sequence). CDR3 length: 16 amino acids. CDR3 region: CSARAPGGSLNTEAFF. The CDR3 DNA is TGCAGTGCTAGAGCCCCAGGTGGATCGTTGAACACTGAAGCTTTCTTT.

This clonotype occurred a few times. The rearrangement uses TRBV5-1 and TRBJ2-5; possible D gene TRBD1, 7 bases. V lost 0 bases, J lost 4 bases, and 13 bases lay in between. The germline CDR1 and CDR2 sequences are SGHRS and YFSETQ. There are 15 residues in the CDR3. The CDR3 protein is CASSLVAGGIETQYF. The CDR3 nucleotides are TGCGCCAGCAGCTTGGTGGCAGGGGGGATAGAGACCCAGTACTTC.

In this sample, this clonotype turned up a few times. The chain combines TRBV4-2 with TRBJ2-7; 10 bases agree with TRBD2. Germline CDR1 and CDR2: LGHNA and YNFKEQ. V was pared by 2 bases and J by 2 bases, with 3 bases of the junction left unmatched. CDR3 length: 15 residues. DNA for the CDR3: TGTGCCAGCAGCCAACCTAGCGGGAGCGCCTACGAGCAGTACTTC. Translated, it gives CASSQPSGSAYEQYF.

V usage is TRBV28 and J usage is TRBJ2-4; D may be TRBD1 (5 bases). The last part of the DNA fits TRBJ2-1 better; the J call may be wrong. CDR1 is MDHEN, CDR2 SYDVKM, per germline. The CDR3 spans 14 residues. The CDR3 nucleotides read TGTGCCAGCAGTCCAGACAGAGCCAAAAACATTCAGTTCTTC. Its protein product is CASSPDRAKNIQFF.

This clonotype was seen a handful of times. The J gene is TRBJ1-4, the V gene TRBV7-6; D is unclear. The CDR3 extends over 12 amino acids. Germline lookup yields CDR1 SGHVS and CDR2 FNYEAQ. V was trimmed by 2 bases and J by 6 bases, leaving 4 bases between them. The CDR3 DNA reads TGTGCCAGCAGCTTACCGCATGAAAAACTGTTTTTT. Translation: CASSLPHEKLFF.

This clonotype was observed a single time. This chain links TRBV20-1 with TRBJ1-1; 8 bases map to TRBD1. The V segment lost 6 bases and the J segment 3 bases; nucleotides outside the gene matches: 9. CDR3 length equals 14 residues. Germline CDR1 is DFQATT and CDR2 is SNEGSKA (reference sequence). This CDR3 reads CSALAPGQDTEAFF. The CDR3 DNA sequence: TGCAGTGCACTAGCCCCGGGACAGGACACTGAAGCTTTCTTT.

V and J are TRBV5-1 and TRBJ1-1; D is undetermined. The CDR3 is 14 residues long. Germline CDR1 reads SGHRS; CDR2 reads YFSETQ. Between the trimmed V and J ends, which lost 5 bases and 0 bases, there was a span of 11 bases. DNA of the CDR3: TGCGCCAGCAGGCCGAATCAGATGAACACTGAAGCTTTCTTT. Its translation is CASRPNQMNTEAFF.

The gene calls are TRBV7-9 and TRBJ1-4; D not certain. The CDR3 has 16 amino acids. V was shortened by 0 bases and J by 8 bases, with 16 bases between the two germline ends. Looked up from germline, CDR1 is SEHNR and CDR2 is FQNEAQ (reference sequence). CDR3 coding DNA: TGTGCCAGCAGCTTAGCCGGACTCTTGAGAAGAGAAAAACTGTTTTTT. It codes for CASSLAGLLRREKLFF.

The rearrangement links TRBV20-1 to TRBJ2-3; 9 positions match TRBD2. Looked up from germline, CDR1 is DFQATT and CDR2 is SNEGSKA (reference sequence). With 3 bases clipped from V and 2 bases from J, the junction kept 6 bases outside the gene matches. The CDR3 has 15 amino acids. The CDR3, as DNA: TGCAGTGCTAGCATGCGGGAGGGCCTCACAGATACGCAGTATTTT. Amino acids: CSASMREGLTDTQYF.

The table lists this clonotype with a few counts. The chain is built from TRBV9 and TRBJ2-1; possibly TRBD2 for D (6 bases). This CDR3 spans 15 amino acids. Germline V lookup: CDR1 SGDLS, CDR2 YYNGEE. V was trimmed by 0 bases and J by 2 bases, leaving 9 bases between them. Here the CDR3 DNA reads TGTGCCAGCAGCGTAGAGGGAGGAGCCTACAATGAGCAGTTCTTC. As protein: CASSVEGGAYNEQFF.

The chain carries TRBV24-1 and TRBJ2-1; D is unclear. Matching the DNA end better, TRBJ2-7 makes the J call doubtful. This CDR3 has 16 amino acids. Germline V CDR1 and CDR2: KGHDR, SFDVKD. The CDR3 here is CATSGSSLSSYNEQYF. The CDR3 DNA is TGTGCCACCAGTGGGAGTAGTCTCAGCTCCTACAATGAGCAGTACTTC.

This clonotype was observed a few times. CDR3 sequence: CASSLGSWGMINEQFF. The CDR3 bases are TGTGCCAGCAGTTTAGGGTCCTGGGGAATGATAAATGAGCAGTTCTTC. This sequence joins TRBV12-3 or TRBV12-4 and TRBJ2-1; D is uncertain. The CDR3 consists of 16 residues. Trimming shortened V by 1 base and J by 7 bases, and 17 bases separated the two germline ends.

The V gene is TRBV28, the J gene TRBJ2-1, with D unresolved. TRBJ2-7 explains the end of the DNA better; the J call may be wrong. This CDR3 comprises 15 residues. Germline V gene sequence: CDR1 MDHEN, CDR2 SYDVKM. The CDR3 loop reads CASTHNAASYNEQYF. The CDR3 bases are TGTGCCAGCACTCATAATGCGGCCTCCTACAATGAGCAGTACTTC.

This chain connects TRBV10-3 to TRBJ2-5, with 9 nucleotides matching TRBD2. Germline V gene lookup returns CDR1 ENHRY and CDR2 SYGVKD. J lost 11 bases, V lost 2 bases, and 15 bases had no gene match. The CDR3 spans 16 residues. Written as DNA, the CDR3 is TGTGCCATCAGTGAGAGCAGGACTAGCGCCGACAATGAGCAGTACTTC. Amino acids: CAISESRTSADNEQYF.

This clonotype turned up a few times. V is TRBV6-1 and J is TRBJ1-2, with 7 bases aligning to TRBD1. V lost 3 bases and J lost 3; bases outside the gene matches: 7. CDR3 length: 15 amino acids. CDR1 MNHNS and CDR2 SASEGT come from the germline V gene. CDR3 nucleotides: TGTGCCAGCAGTGAGAACAGGGGCCACTACTATGGCTACACCTTC. Amino acid sequence: CASSENRGHYYGYTF.

This chain links TRBV10-3 with TRBJ2-7, with 10 bases that match TRBD1. Germline V lookup: CDR1 ENHRY, CDR2 SYGVKD. The CDR3 totals 15 residues. V lost 10 bases and J lost 3; bases outside the gene matches: 12. CDR3 protein: CATRGPDRGNYEQYF. The CDR3 DNA follows: TGTGCCACCAGGGGTCCGGACAGGGGGAACTACGAGCAGTACTTC.

This rearrangement joins TRBV7-9 to TRBJ2-1, with TRBD2 matching over 13 bases. Germline assignment: CDR1 SEHNR and CDR2 FQNEAQ (reference sequence). The CDR3 consists of 18 residues. V gave up 1 base and J gave up 5 bases; unmatched junction bases: 8. The DNA for the CDR3 is TGTGCCAGCAGCTTAGAGAGGACTAGCGGGAGTCCCCACAATGAGCAGTTCTTC. Translating it yields CASSLERTSGSPHNEQFF.